Listed here are 22 T cell receptor beta chains from one sample, sequenced in a study of cytomegalovirus exposure and HLA in healthy donors. Both 60 Vbeta primers and 13 Jbeta primers went into the PCR. Repertoires were generated with immunoSEQ multiplex PCR, while TCRdb's copy carries only in-frame clones and drops some. Of about 130,000 clones detected, roughly 80% appear once; the ten largest clones hold roughly 4%. Sequencing was performed on PBMCs. The source is a man younger than 35 in good health and CMV-seropositive.

J is TRBJ1-1 and V is TRBV5-1; 9 bases line up with TRBD1. The ends lost 0 bases at V and 4 bases at J; junction bases unmatched: 1. The CDR3 extends over 14 amino acids. Germline lookup yields CDR1 SGHRS and CDR2 YFSETQ. The chain's CDR3 is CASSLGTGVTEAFF. Written as DNA, the CDR3 is TGCGCCAGCAGCTTGGGGACAGGGGTCACTGAAGCTTTCTTT.

The genes are TRBV6-5 and TRBJ2-7, with TRBD2 matching over 7 bases. The V segment lost 6 bases and the J segment 3 bases; nucleotides outside the gene matches: 8. Germline V lookup: CDR1 MNHEY, CDR2 SVGAGI. The CDR3 length is 14 residues. CDR3: CASRSTSLSYEQYF. The CDR3 nucleotides are TGTGCCAGCAGGTCGACTAGCTTAAGCTACGAGCAGTACTTC.

The chain employs TRBV6-4 and TRBJ1-1, with 10 bases fitting TRBD1. Germline-derived CDR1 and CDR2 are MRHNA and SNTAGT. The CDR3 is made up of 14 amino acids. J lost 6 bases, V lost 5 bases, and 6 bases had no gene match. The CDR3 region has the DNA TGTGCCAGCAGTCGGGACAGGGGATATTCTGAAGCTTTCTTT. As protein: CASSRDRGYSEAFF.

The chain has TRBV5-4 and TRBJ2-5, with 8 nucleotides matching TRBD1. There are 14 residues in the CDR3. Looked up from germline, CDR1 is SGHNT and CDR2 is YYREEE (reference sequence). V trimming: 4 bases; J trimming: 2 bases; junction bases outside the gene matches: 4. The CDR3 DNA follows: TGTGCCAGCAGCCCCACAGGGGGGCAAGAGACCCAGTACTTC. Its translation is CASSPTGGQETQYF.

About this clone itself: The sample carries other DNA sequences with the same CDR3. The chain uses TRBV5-1 and TRBJ2-2; D perhaps matches TRBD1 (5 bases). Germline CDR1 and CDR2: SGHRS and YFSETQ. Trimming took 2 bases from V and 1 from J, leaving 6 bases between them. The CDR3 is 14 amino acids. The CDR3 DNA reads as TGCGCCAGCAGCTTTACAGGGAACACCGGGGAGCTGTTTTTT. This sequence encodes CASSFTGNTGELFF.

The V gene is TRBV2, the J gene TRBJ1-5, with 11 positions matching TRBD1. V was pared by 6 bases and J by 6 bases, with 1 base of the junction left unmatched. CDR1 and CDR2 from the germline V gene are SNHLY and FYNNEI. This CDR3 has 13 amino acids. In DNA, the CDR3 is TGTGCCAGCAGGGGACAGGGGGGTCAGCCCCAGCATTTT. Protein: CASRGQGGQPQHF.

J is TRBJ2-3 and V is TRBV18, with 10 positions matching TRBD2. The CDR3 runs 16 residues. Germline values: CDR1 KGHSH, CDR2 LQKENI. V was clipped by 1 base and J by 4 bases; unmatched bases: 5. CDR3 region: CASSPQRGGPADTQYF. CDR3 DNA: TGTGCCAGCTCACCACAGCGGGGGGGCCCCGCAGATACGCAGTATTTT. Based on the CDR3 plus reference TRBV18 and TRBJ2-3, the full variable domain is NAGVMQNPRHLVRRRGQEARLRCSPMKGHSHVYWYRQLPEEGLKFMVYLQKENIIDESGMPKERFSAEFPKEGPSILRIQQVVRGDSAAYFCASSPQRGGPADTQYFGPGTRLTVL.

The chain combines TRBV10-3 with TRBJ2-2, with TRBD1 identical over 10 bases. Trimming cost V 2 bases and J 2 bases; bases outside gene matches: 8. CDR1 and CDR2 from the germline V gene are ENHRY and SYGVKD. The CDR3 extends over 18 amino acids. CDR3 bases: TGTGCCATCAGTGAGCCTATAAGGGACAGGGGAAACACCGGGGAGCTGTTTTTT. It specifies CAISEPIRDRGNTGELFF.

The rearrangement uses TRBV30 and TRBJ1-3; TRBD1 is a possible D gene (6 bases). This CDR3 is built from 17 residues. Germline loops: CDR1 GTSNPN, CDR2 SVGIG (reference sequence). With 0 bases removed from V and 1 base from J, the gap between germline ends came to 16 bases. The CDR3 bases are TGTGCCTGGAGTGTACTCCCCCAGGGGTGGTCTGGAAACACCATATATTTT. Protein: CAWSVLPQGWSGNTIYF.

This sequence joins TRBV29-1 and TRBJ2-5, with D possibly being TRBD2 (5 bases). The length of the CDR3 is 15 residues. Germline assignment: CDR1 SQVTM and CDR2 ANQGSEA. The CDR3 reads CSYFGSAAYQETQYF. CDR3 coding DNA: TGCAGTTACTTCGGCTCAGCGGCGTACCAAGAGACCCAGTACTTC.

The rearrangement joins TRBV5-1 to TRBJ2-7; 7 bases agree with TRBD1. Trimming took 1 base from V and 4 from J; bases not matched to a gene: 5. CDR1 and CDR2 from the germline V gene are SGHRS and YFSETQ. The CDR3 is made up of 14 amino acids. The CDR3 region has the DNA TGCGCCAGCAGCTTGCGACAGGGCAGGTACGAGCAGTACTTC. This encodes CASSLRQGRYEQYF.

The count of this clone is one. The chain carries TRBV18 and TRBJ2-1; 7 nucleotides agree with TRBD2. J lost 7 bases, V lost 6 bases, and 15 bases had no gene match. The CDR3 is made up of 16 amino acids. CDR1 and CDR2 (germline): KGHSH, LQKENI. The CDR3 sequence: CASSLSGRENRNEQFF. In nucleotides, the CDR3 is TGTGCCAGCTCCCTTTCGGGGCGGGAGAATAGGAATGAGCAGTTCTTC. Looking up the rest from reference TRBV18 and TRBJ2-1 gives the full variable domain: NAGVMQNPRHLVRRRGQEARLRCSPMKGHSHVYWYRQLPEEGLKFMVYLQKENIIDESGMPKERFSAEFPKEGPSILRIQQVVRGDSAAYFCASSLSGRENRNEQFFGPGTRLTVL.

This chain links TRBV5-1 with TRBJ1-1; the D gene is possibly TRBD1 (5 bases). CDR1 is SGHRS, CDR2 YFSETQ, per germline. The ends were cut back, 0 bases at V and 1 base at J, with 13 bases in the middle. The CDR3 consists of 16 residues. This chain's CDR3 is CASSLDQGVANTEAFF. The CDR3 coding sequence is TGCGCCAGCAGCTTGGATCAGGGCGTAGCGAACACTGAAGCTTTCTTT.

The chain employs TRBV5-6 and TRBJ2-1; D possibly corresponds to TRBD2 (6 bases). Germline values: CDR1 SGHDT, CDR2 YYEEEE. The CDR3 extends over 18 amino acids. Trimming stripped 3 bases from V and 4 bases from J, with 23 bases between. The CDR3 sequence: CASSWSSTVGGEYNEQFF. CDR3 sequence (DNA): TGTGCCAGCAGCTGGAGTAGTACGGTCGGGGGAGAGTACAATGAGCAGTTCTTC. Based on the CDR3 plus reference TRBV5-6 and TRBJ2-1, the full variable domain is DAGVTQSPTHLIKTRGQQVTLRCSPKSGHDTVSWYQQALGQGPQFIFQYYEEEERQRGNFPDRFSGHQFPNYSSELNVNALLLGDSALYLCASSWSSTVGGEYNEQFFGPGTRLTVL.

This clone came up once. The genes are TRBV7-8 and TRBJ2-2, with 11 bases that match TRBD2. CDR1 is SGHVS, CDR2 FQNEAQ, per germline. V lost 3 bases to trimming and J lost 1 base; unmatched junction nucleotides: 4. The CDR3 length is 17 residues. For the CDR3, the DNA is TGTGCCAGCAGCTTCGCCGGGACTAGCGGGAACACCGGGGAGCTGTTTTTT. Translation gives CASSFAGTSGNTGELFF.

V and J are TRBV10-3 and TRBJ2-7; 12 bases are a match to TRBD1. The V segment lost 5 bases and the J segment 2 bases; nucleotides outside the gene matches: 10. The CDR3 consists of 17 residues. Germline CDR1 reads ENHRY; CDR2 reads SYGVKD. CDR3 region: CAISPGQGAQGPYEQYF. As DNA, the CDR3 is TGTGCCATCAGTCCGGGACAGGGGGCACAAGGCCCCTACGAGCAGTACTTC.

In DNA form, the CDR3 reads TGTGCCAGCAGCCGGGACATGGACACCGGGGAGCTGTTTTTT. It is translated as CASSRDMDTGELFF. V gene TRBV6-5 combines with J gene TRBJ2-2; a weak D match, TRBD1 (6 bases). This CDR3 is built from 14 residues. V was trimmed by 6 bases and J by 3 bases, leaving 11 bases between them. CDR1 is MNHEY and CDR2 is SVGAGI in the germline V gene.

This clone was found a few times. V is TRBV5-1 and J is TRBJ2-1; 8 bases align to TRBD2. The germline V gene has CDR1 SGHRS and CDR2 YFSETQ. Trimming took 0 bases from V and 5 from J; bases not matched to a gene: 4. The CDR3 is 15 residues long. The CDR3 spells CASSLAGGPHNEQFF. CDR3 nucleotide sequence: TGCGCCAGCAGCTTGGCGGGAGGGCCCCACAATGAGCAGTTCTTC. The full variable domain, its missing parts supplied by reference TRBV5-1 and TRBJ2-1, is KAGVTQTPRYLIKTRGQQVTLSCSPISGHRSVSWYQQTPGQGLQFLFEYFSETQRNKGNFPGRFSGRQFSNSRSEMNVSTLELGDSALYLCASSLAGGPHNEQFFGPGTRLTVL.

On this clone: The junction departs from germline at one end; a sequencing error may be responsible. The gene calls are TRBV7-9 and TRBJ1-1; TRBD1 might be the D (6 bases). Germline V gene data show CDR1 as SEHNR and CDR2 as FQNEAQ (reference sequence). This CDR3 has 15 residues. The CDR3 sequence: CSSSLGPQGNTEAFF. DNA for the CDR3: TGTTCCAGCAGCTTAGGCCCACAGGGGAACACTGAAGCTTTCTTT.

V is TRBV21-1 and J is TRBJ2-2; the DNA was not compared with TRBD2, the D call given in the table. TRBV21-1 is given as a pseudogene. CDR3 length equals 15 residues. CDR3 protein: CARIGAGNNTGELFF. The DNA of the CDR3 is TGTGCCAGGATCGGAGCCGGGAACAACACCGGGGAGCTGTTTTTT.

The chain uses TRBV6-1 and TRBJ1-5; a weak D match, TRBD1 (6 bases). Trimming removed 3 bases at V and 5 bases at J, with 11 bases between. Germline CDR1 is MNHNS and CDR2 is SASEGT. The CDR3 spans 14 residues. The CDR3 DNA reads as TGTGCCAGCAGTGACCCAGGGGCCCATCAGCCCCAGCATTTT. It encodes CASSDPGAHQPQHF.

This clone was detected a few times. The J gene is TRBJ1-2, the V gene TRBV25-1, with D perhaps matching TRBD1 (5 bases). CDR1 is MGHDK and CDR2 is SYGVNS in the germline V gene. The CDR3 runs to 15 residues. V gave up 3 bases and J gave up 6 bases, with 17 bases separating them. The CDR3 loop reads CASSEVVGGFNGYTF. The DNA of the CDR3 is TGTGCCAGCAGTGAGGTCGTGGGGGGTTTCAATGGCTACACCTTC.